Shown below are 23 T cell receptor beta chains from a single sample sequenced in a study of cytomegalovirus exposure and HLA in healthy donors. Assay used: immunoSEQ multiplex PCR; TCRdb lists only in-frame clones, some missing. The table has 200,000 or so clones, more than 80% seen once. The sample comprised PBMCs. These receptors were obtained from a man between 18 and 29 years old in good health and CMV-seropositive.

V gene TRBV7-3 combines with J gene TRBJ2-1, with TRBD2 identical over 14 bases. Germline V gene lookup returns CDR1 SGHTA and CDR2 FQGTGA. V gave up 5 bases and J gave up 8 bases; unmatched junction bases: 8. CDR3 length: 16 amino acids. CDR3 protein: CASSVQGLAGEDEQFF. DNA of the CDR3: TGTGCCAGCAGCGTACAGGGACTAGCGGGAGAAGATGAGCAGTTCTTC.

The chain carries TRBV30 and TRBJ2-7; 7 bases map to TRBD1. Germline V gene data show CDR1 as GTSNPN and CDR2 as SVGIG (reference sequence). The trim removed 2 bases at V and 3 bases at J, leaving 1 base unmatched. The CDR3 has 12 residues. CDR3 region: CAWSQGVYEQYF. CDR3 bases: TGTGCCTGGAGTCAGGGGGTCTACGAGCAGTACTTC.

The chain uses TRBV18 and TRBJ2-7; TRBD2 matches 8 bases. The V segment lost 2 bases and the J segment 5 bases; nucleotides outside the gene matches: 8. The length of the CDR3 is 15 residues. Germline V gene data show CDR1 as KGHSH and CDR2 as LQKENI. CDR3 region: CASSPLTGGPNEQYF. The DNA for the CDR3 is TGTGCCAGCTCACCATTAACGGGAGGGCCAAACGAGCAGTACTTC.

The rearrangement uses TRBV7-3 and TRBJ2-7; 10 bases map to TRBD2. The CDR3 loop spans 23 amino acids. Looked up from germline, CDR1 is SGHTA and CDR2 is FQGTGA. Unmatched junction bases numbered 23, after V lost 0 bases and J lost 0 bases. CDR3 in DNA: TGTGCCAGCAGCTTAACAAGGGGGAGGCAGGGGTTAGCGGGAGGTAAAAGCTCCTACGAGCAGTACTTC. This sequence encodes CASSLTRGRQGLAGGKSSYEQYF.

This clone was found a few times. CDR3 residues: CTSSLRPIPGQGYGNTIYF. CDR3 coding DNA: TGCACCAGCAGCCTTAGACCTATTCCGGGACAGGGATATGGAAACACCATATATTTT. V and J are TRBV1 and TRBJ1-3; the D call of TRBD1 is as the table states it, not checked on the DNA. TRBV1 is a recognized pseudogene. The CDR3 extends over 19 amino acids.

In regard to this clone: The same CDR3 arises from other DNA sequences in this sample as well. This chain uses TRBV27 with TRBJ1-5; D is undetermined. V gave up 5 bases and J gave up 1 base, with 9 bases separating them. CDR3 size: 14 residues. CDR1 is MNHEY, CDR2 SMNVEV, per germline (reference sequence). CDR3 sequence reads: CASSLTGSNQPQHF. The CDR3 DNA is TGTGCCAGCAGTCTCACGGGGAGCAATCAGCCCCAGCATTTT.

CDR3 nucleotide sequence: TGTGCCAGCAGAGGGACTACCCAAGAGACCCAGTACTTC. As protein: CASRGTTQETQYF. This sequence joins TRBV6-5 and TRBJ2-5; 7 bases are shared with TRBD2. This CDR3 contains 13 residues. With 6 bases clipped from V and 1 base from J, the junction kept 2 bases outside the gene matches. CDR1 MNHEY and CDR2 SVGAGI come from the germline V gene.

The chain links TRBV29-1 to TRBJ2-7, with D uncertain. Germline V gene data show CDR1 as SQVTM and CDR2 as ANQGSEA. Trimming stripped 3 bases from V and 3 bases from J, with 6 bases between. CDR3 length equals 11 residues. This CDR3 reads CSVESGYEQYF. Written as DNA, the CDR3 is TGCAGCGTTGAGTCGGGCTACGAGCAGTACTTC.

The chain combines TRBV7-8 with TRBJ1-2; D is unclear. The germline CDR1 and CDR2 sequences are SGHVS and FQNEAQ. Trimming pared 1 base from V and 3 bases from J, leaving 12 bases between. The CDR3 runs 15 residues. The CDR3 DNA is TGTGCCAGCAGCTTAGAACAGTTGAGAGACTATGGCTACACCTTC. Translated: CASSLEQLRDYGYTF.

This clone was recorded many times. The chain is built from TRBV9 and TRBJ2-1; D is possibly TRBD1 (6 bases). The V gene lost 2 bases and the J gene lost 8 bases, with 17 bases spanning the gap. The germline gives CDR1 SGDLS, CDR2 YYNGEE. The CDR3 contains 15 residues. This chain's CDR3 is CASSVSGTISDEQFF. Here the CDR3 DNA reads TGTGCCAGCAGCGTCTCCGGGACAATAAGCGATGAGCAGTTCTTC.

This clone has only one observation. The chain has TRBV29-1 and TRBJ1-1, with a tentative D call TRBD1 (5 bases). V was pared by 4 bases and J by 5 bases, with 14 bases between. The germline CDR1 and CDR2 sequences are SQVTM and ANQGSEA. CDR3 length: 13 amino acids. CDR3 amino acids: CSVVASRGTEAFF. The CDR3 bases are TGCAGCGTTGTCGCCTCCCGGGGGACTGAAGCTTTCTTT.

The chain couples TRBV27 to TRBJ2-1; 7 nucleotides align to TRBD1. The CDR3 totals 13 residues. Trimming cost V 6 bases and J 7 bases; bases outside gene matches: 6. The germline V gene has CDR1 MNHEY and CDR2 SMNVEV (reference sequence). This CDR3 is CASSTRGYNEQFF. Written as DNA, the CDR3 is TGTGCCAGCAGCACCAGGGGGTATAATGAGCAGTTCTTC.

The chain employs TRBV7-9 and TRBJ2-1; maybe TRBD1 (6 bases). CDR3 length: 15 residues. Germline values: CDR1 SEHNR, CDR2 FQNEAQ (reference sequence). V lost 6 bases and J lost 8, with 20 bases in between. This CDR3 is CASRQPGQKGDEQFF. The CDR3 DNA reads TGTGCCAGCAGGCAACCGGGACAAAAGGGGGATGAGCAGTTCTTC. Combining the CDR3 with reference TRBV7-9 and TRBJ2-1 gives the whole variable domain DTGVSQNPRHKITKRGQNVTFRCDPISEHNRLYWYRQTLGQGPEFLTYFQNEAQLEKSRLLSDRFSAERPKGSFSTLEIQRTEQGDSAMYLCASRQPGQKGDEQFFGPGTRLTVL.

This chain uses TRBV2 with TRBJ1-3; 8 nucleotides line up with TRBD1. Germline V gives CDR1 SNHLY, CDR2 FYNNEI. Trimming at V came to 6 bases and at J to 2 bases, leaving 9 bases not matched to a gene. This CDR3 is built from 16 residues. CDR3 amino acids: CASRDGQGPPGNTIYF. The CDR3, as DNA: TGTGCCAGCAGGGACGGACAGGGTCCGCCTGGAAACACCATATATTTT.

V usage is TRBV25-1 and J usage is TRBJ2-3; D gene uncertain. Trimming removed 7 bases from V and 2 bases from J, with 13 bases in between. This CDR3 spans 14 amino acids. The germline V gene has CDR1 MGHDK and CDR2 SYGVNS. CDR3 nucleotides: TGTGCCAGCAAATCCGTGGAGCCCACAGATACGCAGTATTTT. This sequence encodes CASKSVEPTDTQYF. The variable domain in full, with the rest retrieved from reference TRBV25-1 and TRBJ2-3, is EADIYQTPRYLVIGTGKKITLECSQTMGHDKMYWYQQDPGMELHLIHYSYGVNSTEKGDLSSESTVSRIRTEHFPLTLESARPSHTSQYLCASKSVEPTDTQYFGPGTRLTVL.

The chain employs TRBV11-2 and TRBJ2-3; weak D call: TRBD2 (6 bases). With 1 base removed from V and 2 bases from J, the gap between germline ends came to 10 bases. The CDR3 is 15 residues long. Germline V gene data show CDR1 as SGHAT and CDR2 as FQNNGV. CDR3 nucleotides: TGTGCCAGCAGCTTAGCGGCGGGACCCACAGATACGCAGTATTTT. This gives the protein CASSLAAGPTDTQYF.

The CDR3 is CSVAAGGDDGYTF. CDR3 nucleotide sequence: TGCAGCGTTGCCGCAGGGGGCGACGATGGCTACACCTTC. The chain uses TRBV29-1 and TRBJ1-2, with TRBD1 identical over 8 bases. V lost 4 bases, J lost 6 bases, and 7 bases stayed unmatched. Germline CDR1 is SQVTM and CDR2 is ANQGSEA. This CDR3 region has 13 residues.

The chain employs TRBV6-1 and TRBJ2-7; 11 bases align to TRBD2. The J segment lost 3 bases and the V segment lost 0 bases, leaving 1 base of the junction unmatched. This CDR3 region has 15 residues. CDR1 is MNHNS and CDR2 is SASEGT in the germline V gene. The CDR3 DNA reads TGTGCCAGCAGTGAAGCTCTAGCGGGGGGCTACGAGCAGTACTTC. It codes for CASSEALAGGYEQYF.

The V and J genes are TRBV27 and TRBJ1-1; TRBD1 aligns across 10 bases. V was clipped by 7 bases and J by 5 bases; unmatched bases: 4. Germline CDR1 MNHEY, CDR2 SMNVEV (reference sequence). This CDR3 comprises 13 residues. The CDR3 coding sequence is TGTGCCAGCAAGACAGGGGGCAAAACTGAAGCTTTCTTT. Protein sequence: CASKTGGKTEAFF.

This clone was observed a few times. DNA of the CDR3: TGTGCCAGCAGCTTAGCCGGGACAGAGACCTACGAGCAGTACTTC. It specifies CASSLAGTETYEQYF. The chain recombines TRBV7-9 with TRBJ2-7; TRBD1 aligns across 7 bases. From germline, CDR1 is SEHNR and CDR2 FQNEAQ (reference sequence). V trimming: 0 bases; J trimming: 2 bases; junction bases outside the gene matches: 4. This CDR3 has 15 residues.

The V call is TRBV6-5, the J call TRBJ2-7; 9 nucleotides align to TRBD2. The CDR3 runs to 16 residues. Germline V gene sequence: CDR1 MNHEY, CDR2 SVGAGI. The V gene end was trimmed by 4 bases and the J gene end by 2 bases; junction bases not matched to a gene: 9. The DNA for the CDR3 is TGTGCCAGCAGTTTCGCGCTAGCGGGATCCACCTACGAGCAGTACTTC. Translating it yields CASSFALAGSTYEQYF.

The chain has TRBV5-4 and TRBJ2-1, with 9 bases identical to TRBD2. Germline values: CDR1 SGHNT, CDR2 YYREEE (reference sequence). The CDR3 has 16 amino acids. V dropped 1 base and J dropped 4; count of bases not matched to a gene: 6. The CDR3 sequence: CASSLSGTSRYNEQFF. The DNA of the CDR3 is TGTGCCAGCAGCTTGTCCGGGACTAGCAGATACAATGAGCAGTTCTTC.

This chain uses TRBV5-8 with TRBJ1-1; the D is unclear. Germline CDR1 and CDR2: SGHTS and YDEGEE. V was clipped by 6 bases and J by 0 bases, with 21 bases between them. This CDR3 comprises 17 residues. The CDR3 region is CASILEGALSMNTEAFF. CDR3 nucleotide sequence: TGTGCCAGCATCCTGGAGGGCGCTCTCTCAATGAACACTGAAGCTTTCTTT.